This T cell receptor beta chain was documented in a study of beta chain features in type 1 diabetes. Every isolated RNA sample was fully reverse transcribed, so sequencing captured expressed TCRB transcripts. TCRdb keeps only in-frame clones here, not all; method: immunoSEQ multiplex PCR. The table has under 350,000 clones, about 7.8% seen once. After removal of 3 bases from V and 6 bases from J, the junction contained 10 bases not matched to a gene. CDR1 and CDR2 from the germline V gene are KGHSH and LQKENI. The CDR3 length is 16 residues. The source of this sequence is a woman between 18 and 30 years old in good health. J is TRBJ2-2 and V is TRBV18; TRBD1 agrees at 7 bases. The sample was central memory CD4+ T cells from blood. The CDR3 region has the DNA TGTGCCAGCTCACCCGGCTTGACAGGGACATCCGGGGAGCTGTTTTTT. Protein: CASSPGLTGTSGELFF.